Sequencing of this T cell receptor beta chain was carried out in a study of T cell repertoires in cytomegalovirus infection. Study details: Researchers turned to recently identified HLA-C-restricted CMV epitopes as well as well-studied HLA-B-restricted ones. General study findings and limits: HLA-C-restricted CMV-specific TCR beta clonotypes prevailed in the ex vivo response.

Germline V gene lookup returns CDR1 MNHEY and CDR2 SMNVEV (reference sequence). The CDR3 is 12 residues long. V lost 8 bases and J lost 1, with 9 bases in between. This clonotype was observed a few times. The antigen is unknown. TCRdb re-derived calls from the reads in MiXCR, one entry per CDR3 protein. Among tens of thousands of distinct CDR3 sequences, about 18% were seen once, and the ten largest hold around a quarter. This receptor was identified in a human donor in good health (CMV status not recorded). Some clones in this sample may be carry-over from other donors' samples. This specimen consisted of CD8+ T cells from cultured PBMCs, obtained from culture after CMV antigen stimulation. The chain combines TRBV27 with TRBJ2-7; D not resolved. CDR3 in DNA: TGTGCCAGCGGGGAACCGTCCTACGAGCAGTACTTC. Protein sequence: CASGEPSYEQYF.